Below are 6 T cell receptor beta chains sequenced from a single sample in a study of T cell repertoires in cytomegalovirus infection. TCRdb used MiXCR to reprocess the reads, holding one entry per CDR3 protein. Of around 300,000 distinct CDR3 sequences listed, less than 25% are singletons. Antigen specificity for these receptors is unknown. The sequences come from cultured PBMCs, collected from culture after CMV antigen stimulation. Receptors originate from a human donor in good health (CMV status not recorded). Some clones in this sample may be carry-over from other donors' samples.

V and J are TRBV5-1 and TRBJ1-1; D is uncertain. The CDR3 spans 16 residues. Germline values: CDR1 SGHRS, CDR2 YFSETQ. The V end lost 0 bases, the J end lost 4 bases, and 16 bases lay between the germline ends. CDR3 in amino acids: CASSLGGAATSTEAFF. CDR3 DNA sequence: TGCGCCAGCAGCTTGGGTGGAGCGGCAACGAGCACTGAAGCTTTCTTT.

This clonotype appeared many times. The CDR3, as DNA: TGTGCCAGCAGTTTAGAAGGACTCAATGAGCAGTTCTTC. It encodes CASSLEGLNEQFF. The chain uses TRBV12-3 or TRBV12-4 and TRBJ2-1; possibly TRBD2 for D (5 bases). This CDR3 comprises 13 residues. V was clipped by 1 base and J by 6 bases, with 7 bases between them.

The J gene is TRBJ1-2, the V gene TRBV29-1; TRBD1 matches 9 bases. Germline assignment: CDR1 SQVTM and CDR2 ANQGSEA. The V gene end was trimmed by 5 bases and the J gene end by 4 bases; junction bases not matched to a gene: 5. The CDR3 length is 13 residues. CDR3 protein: CSVRDRDIYGYTF. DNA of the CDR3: TGCAGCGTTAGGGACAGGGACATCTATGGCTACACCTTC.

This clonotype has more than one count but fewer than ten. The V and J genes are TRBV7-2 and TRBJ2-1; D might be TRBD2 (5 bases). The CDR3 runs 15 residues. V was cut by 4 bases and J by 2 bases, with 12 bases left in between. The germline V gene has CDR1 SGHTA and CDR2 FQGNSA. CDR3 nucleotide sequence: TGTGCCAGCAGCTCCCATAGCGCTACCTACAATGAGCAGTTCTTC. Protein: CASSSHSATYNEQFF.

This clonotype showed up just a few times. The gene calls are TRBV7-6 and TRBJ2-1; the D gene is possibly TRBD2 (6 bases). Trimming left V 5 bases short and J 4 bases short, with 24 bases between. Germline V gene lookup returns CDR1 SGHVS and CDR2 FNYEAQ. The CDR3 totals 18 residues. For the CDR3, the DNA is TGTGCCAGCAGCCCGGTGGGTAGCGGAGGAGGCTGGTACAATGAGCAGTTCTTC. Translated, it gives CASSPVGSGGGWYNEQFF.

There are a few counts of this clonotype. CDR3 sequence: CASSQGQGTGEQYF. The CDR3 DNA reads as TGTGCCAGCAGCCAGGGACAGGGGACTGGCGAGCAGTACTTC. This rearrangement joins TRBV12-3 or TRBV12-4 to TRBJ2-7, with TRBD1 identical over 10 bases. The CDR3 is 14 amino acids. V lost 6 bases and J lost 6; bases outside the gene matches: 8.